The present entry profiles one T cell receptor (beta chain) with its context. Its antigen is not known. The record originates from a study of cytomegalovirus exposure and HLA in healthy donors. General study results and limits: Association of 16,951 TCR beta sequences with HLA alleles was found at 0.05 false discovery rate in a later analysis.

PCR involved 60 Vbeta and 13 Jbeta primers. Sequencing used immunoSEQ multiplex PCR; TCRdb keeps in-frame clones, though not all of them. The sample has about 140,000 clones, approximately 83% seen once. The material sequenced was PBMCs. The TCR sequence derives from a male donor in good health and CMV-seronegative.

Here the CDR3 DNA reads TGCGCCAGCAGCCAAGGGGGCGGGGTGCTCAATGAGCAGTTCTTC. Protein sequence: CASSQGGGVLNEQFF. This chain links TRBV4-1 with TRBJ2-1, with a tentative D call TRBD2 (6 bases). V gave up 1 base and J gave up 6 bases, with 13 bases separating them. CDR3 size: 15 residues. Germline V gene sequence: CDR1 MGHRA, CDR2 YSYEKL.